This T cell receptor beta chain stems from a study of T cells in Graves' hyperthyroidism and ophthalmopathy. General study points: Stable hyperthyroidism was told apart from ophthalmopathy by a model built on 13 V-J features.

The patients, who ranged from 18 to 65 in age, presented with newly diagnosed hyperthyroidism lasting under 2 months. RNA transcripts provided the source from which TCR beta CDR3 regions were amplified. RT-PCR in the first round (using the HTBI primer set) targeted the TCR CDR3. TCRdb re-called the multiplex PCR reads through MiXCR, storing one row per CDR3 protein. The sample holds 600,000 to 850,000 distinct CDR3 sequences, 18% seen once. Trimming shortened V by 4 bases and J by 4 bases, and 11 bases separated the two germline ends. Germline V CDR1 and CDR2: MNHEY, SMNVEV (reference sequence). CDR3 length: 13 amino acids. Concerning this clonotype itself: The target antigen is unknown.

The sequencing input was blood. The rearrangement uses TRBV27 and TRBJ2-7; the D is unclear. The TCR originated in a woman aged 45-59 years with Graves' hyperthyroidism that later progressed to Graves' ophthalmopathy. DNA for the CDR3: TGTGCCAGCAGTTCCGCCCCGAATTACGAGCAGTACTTC. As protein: CASSSAPNYEQYF.